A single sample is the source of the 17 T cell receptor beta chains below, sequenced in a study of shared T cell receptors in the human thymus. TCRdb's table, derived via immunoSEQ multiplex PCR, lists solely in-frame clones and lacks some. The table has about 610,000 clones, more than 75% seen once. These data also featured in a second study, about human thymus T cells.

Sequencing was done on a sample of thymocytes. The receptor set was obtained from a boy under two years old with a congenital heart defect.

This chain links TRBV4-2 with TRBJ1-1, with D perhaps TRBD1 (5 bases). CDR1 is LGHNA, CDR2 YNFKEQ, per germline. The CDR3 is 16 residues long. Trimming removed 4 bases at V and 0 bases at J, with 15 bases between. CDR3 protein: CASSLTPTELNTEAFF. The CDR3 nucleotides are TGTGCCAGCAGCCTAACCCCGACAGAGCTGAACACTGAAGCTTTCTTT.

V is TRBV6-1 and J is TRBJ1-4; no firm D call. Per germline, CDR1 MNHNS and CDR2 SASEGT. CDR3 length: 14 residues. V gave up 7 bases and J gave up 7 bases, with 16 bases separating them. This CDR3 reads CASTQGLAGEKLFF. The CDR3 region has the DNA TGTGCCAGCACTCAAGGACTGGCGGGTGAAAAACTGTTTTTT.

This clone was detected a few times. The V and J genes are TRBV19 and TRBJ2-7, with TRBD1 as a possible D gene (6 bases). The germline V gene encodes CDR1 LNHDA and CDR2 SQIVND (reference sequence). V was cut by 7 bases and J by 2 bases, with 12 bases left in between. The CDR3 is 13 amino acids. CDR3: CASMGTSPYEQYF. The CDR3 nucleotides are TGTGCCAGTATGGGGACAAGTCCCTACGAGCAGTACTTC.

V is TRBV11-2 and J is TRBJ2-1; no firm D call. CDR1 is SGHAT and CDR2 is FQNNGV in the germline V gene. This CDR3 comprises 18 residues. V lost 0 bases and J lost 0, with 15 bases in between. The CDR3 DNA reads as TGTGCCAGCAGCTTAGATTCTTATGGCGGAAGCTCCTACAATGAGCAGTTCTTC. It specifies CASSLDSYGGSSYNEQFF.

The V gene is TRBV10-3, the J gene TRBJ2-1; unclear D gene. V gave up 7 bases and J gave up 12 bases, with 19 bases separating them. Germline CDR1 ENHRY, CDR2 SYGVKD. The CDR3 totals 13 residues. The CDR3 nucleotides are TGTGCCATCACGCCCCTAGGCGGCCTTAGGCAGTTCTTC. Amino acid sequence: CAITPLGGLRQFF.

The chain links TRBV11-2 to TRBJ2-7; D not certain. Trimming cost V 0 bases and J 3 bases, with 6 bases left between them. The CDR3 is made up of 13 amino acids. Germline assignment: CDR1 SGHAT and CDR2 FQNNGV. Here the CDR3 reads CASSLDPVYEQYF. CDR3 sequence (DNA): TGTGCCAGCAGCTTAGATCCGGTCTACGAGCAGTACTTC. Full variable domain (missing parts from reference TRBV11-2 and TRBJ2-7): EAGVAQSPRYKIIEKRQSVAFWCNPISGHATLYWYQQILGQGPKLLIQFQNNGVVDDSQLPKDRFSAERLKGVDSTLKIQPAKLEDSAVYLCASSLDPVYEQYFGPGTRLTVT.

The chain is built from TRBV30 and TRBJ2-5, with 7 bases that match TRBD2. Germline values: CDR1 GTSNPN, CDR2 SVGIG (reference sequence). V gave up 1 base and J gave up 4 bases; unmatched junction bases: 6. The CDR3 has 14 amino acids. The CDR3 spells CAWSAPREAETQYF. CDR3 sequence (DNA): TGTGCCTGGAGTGCCCCCCGGGAGGCAGAGACCCAGTACTTC.

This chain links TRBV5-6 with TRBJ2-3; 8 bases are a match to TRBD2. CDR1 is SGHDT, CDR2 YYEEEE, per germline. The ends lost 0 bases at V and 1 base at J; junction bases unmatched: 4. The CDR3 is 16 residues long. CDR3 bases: TGTGCCAGCAGCTTGGTACTAGCGGAGGGCACAGATACGCAGTATTTT. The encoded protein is CASSLVLAEGTDTQYF.

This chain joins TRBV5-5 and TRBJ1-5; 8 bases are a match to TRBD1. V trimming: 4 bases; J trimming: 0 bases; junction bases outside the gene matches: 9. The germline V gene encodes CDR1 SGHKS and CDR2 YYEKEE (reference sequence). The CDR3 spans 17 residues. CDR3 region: CASSHADRDNSNQPQHF. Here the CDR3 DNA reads TGTGCCAGCAGCCACGCGGACAGGGACAATAGCAATCAGCCCCAGCATTTT.

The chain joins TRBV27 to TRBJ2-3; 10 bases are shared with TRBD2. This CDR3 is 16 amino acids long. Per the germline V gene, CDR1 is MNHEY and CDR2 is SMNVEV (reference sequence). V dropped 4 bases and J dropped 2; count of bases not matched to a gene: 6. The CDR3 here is CASSWRTSGNTDTQYF. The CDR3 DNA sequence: TGTGCCAGCAGTTGGCGGACTAGCGGCAACACAGATACGCAGTATTTT.

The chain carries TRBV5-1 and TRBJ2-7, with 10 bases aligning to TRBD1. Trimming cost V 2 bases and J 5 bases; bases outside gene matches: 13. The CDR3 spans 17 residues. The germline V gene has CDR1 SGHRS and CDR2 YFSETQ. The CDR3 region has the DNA TGCGCCAGCAGCTTATCCCCGGGACAGGGGACAGAAGACGAGCAGTACTTC. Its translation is CASSLSPGQGTEDEQYF.

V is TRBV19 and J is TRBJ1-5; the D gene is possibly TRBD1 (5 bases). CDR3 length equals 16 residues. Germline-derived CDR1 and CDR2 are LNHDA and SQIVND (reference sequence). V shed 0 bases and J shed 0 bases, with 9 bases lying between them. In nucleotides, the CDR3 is TGTGCCAGTAGTATAGAGGGGGGATATAGCAATCAGCCCCAGCATTTT. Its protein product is CASSIEGGYSNQPQHF.

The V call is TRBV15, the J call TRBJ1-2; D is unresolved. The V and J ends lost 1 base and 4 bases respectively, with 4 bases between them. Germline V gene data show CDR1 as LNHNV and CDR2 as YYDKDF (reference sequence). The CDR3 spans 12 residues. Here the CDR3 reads CATSRAGYGYTF. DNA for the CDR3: TGTGCCACCAGCAGAGCCGGCTATGGCTACACCTTC.

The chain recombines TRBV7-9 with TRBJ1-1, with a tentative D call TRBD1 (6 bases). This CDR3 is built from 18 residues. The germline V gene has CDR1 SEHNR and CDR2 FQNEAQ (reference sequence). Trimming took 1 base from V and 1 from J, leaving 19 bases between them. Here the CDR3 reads CASSLEGIRTARNTEAFF. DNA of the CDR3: TGTGCCAGCAGCTTAGAGGGGATTCGGACAGCGAGGAACACTGAAGCTTTCTTT.

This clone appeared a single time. The CDR3 loop is CASSLGTTTLPDNEQFF. CDR3 in DNA: TGTGCCAGCAGCTTGGGGACTACTACTCTTCCCGACAATGAGCAGTTCTTC. V and J are TRBV7-3 and TRBJ2-1; 7 bases fit TRBD2. This CDR3 comprises 17 residues. Trimming took 3 bases from V and 5 from J; bases not matched to a gene: 13. Germline CDR1 is SGHTA and CDR2 is FQGTGA.

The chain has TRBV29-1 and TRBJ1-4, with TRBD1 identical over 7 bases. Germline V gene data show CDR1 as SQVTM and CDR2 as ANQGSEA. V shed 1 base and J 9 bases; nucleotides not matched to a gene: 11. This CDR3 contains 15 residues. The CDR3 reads CSVEASGTARKKLFF. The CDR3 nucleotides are TGCAGCGTTGAAGCAAGTGGGACAGCTAGGAAAAAACTGTTTTTT.

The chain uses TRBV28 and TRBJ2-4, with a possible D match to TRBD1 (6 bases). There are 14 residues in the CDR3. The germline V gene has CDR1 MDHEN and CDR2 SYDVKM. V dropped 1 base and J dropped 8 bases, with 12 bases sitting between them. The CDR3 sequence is CASSLSGERDIQYF. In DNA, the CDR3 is TGTGCCAGCAGTTTATCAGGGGAAAGGGACATTCAGTACTTC.